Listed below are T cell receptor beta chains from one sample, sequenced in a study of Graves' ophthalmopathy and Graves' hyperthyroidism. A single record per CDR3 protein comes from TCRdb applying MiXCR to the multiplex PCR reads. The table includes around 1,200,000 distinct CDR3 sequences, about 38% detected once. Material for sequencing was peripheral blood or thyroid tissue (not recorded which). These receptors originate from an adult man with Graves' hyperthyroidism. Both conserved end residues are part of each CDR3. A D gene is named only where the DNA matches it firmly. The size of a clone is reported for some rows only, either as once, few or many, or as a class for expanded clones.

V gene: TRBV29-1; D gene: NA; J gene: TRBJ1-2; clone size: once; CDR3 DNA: TGCAGCGTTGAATCCTGGCAGGGAGTAAATGGCTACACCTTC; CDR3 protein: CSVESWQGVNGYTF
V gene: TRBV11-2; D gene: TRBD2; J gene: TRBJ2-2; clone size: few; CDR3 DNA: TGTGCCAGCAGCACGCCGGGAGGCAGTGAGGAGCTGTTTTTT; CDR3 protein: CASSTPGGSEELFF
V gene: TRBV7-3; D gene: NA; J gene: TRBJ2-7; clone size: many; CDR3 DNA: TGTGCCACCCGAACCCGACTTCAAGTTCCAGGCGGCGAGCAGTACTTC; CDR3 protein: CATRTRLQVPGGEQYF
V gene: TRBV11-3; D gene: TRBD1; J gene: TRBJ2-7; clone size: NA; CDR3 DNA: TGTGCCAGCAGCCCCGTCGGGACAGGGAGCTCCTACGAGCAGTACTTC; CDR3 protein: CASSPVGTGSSYEQYF
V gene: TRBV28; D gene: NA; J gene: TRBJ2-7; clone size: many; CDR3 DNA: TGTGCCAGCAGTACGACAGTTTGGGCGCAGTACTTC; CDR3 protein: CASSTTVWAQYF
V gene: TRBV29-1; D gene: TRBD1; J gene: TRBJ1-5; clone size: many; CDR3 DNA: TGCAGCGCCACGGCAGGGGGTGTCAATCAGCCCCAGCATTTT; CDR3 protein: CSATAGGVNQPQHF
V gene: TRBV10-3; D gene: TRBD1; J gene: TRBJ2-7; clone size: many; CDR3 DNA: TGTGCCATCAGTGAGAACGACAGGGGGCGGGAGTACTTC; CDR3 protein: CAISENDRGREYF
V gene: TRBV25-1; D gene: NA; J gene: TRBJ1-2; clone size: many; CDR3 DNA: TGTGCCAGCAGTGATAAATGGACTGGCTACACCTTC; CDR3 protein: CASSDKWTGYTF
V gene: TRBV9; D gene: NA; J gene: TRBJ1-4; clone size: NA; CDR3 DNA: TGTGCCAGCAGCGTAGACACGTTTGAAAAACTGTTTTTT; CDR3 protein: CASSVDTFEKLFF
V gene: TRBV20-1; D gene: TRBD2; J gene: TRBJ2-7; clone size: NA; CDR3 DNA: TGCAGTCTGATCCTAGGGACTAGCGGATACGAGCAGTACTTC; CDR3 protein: CSLILGTSGYEQYF
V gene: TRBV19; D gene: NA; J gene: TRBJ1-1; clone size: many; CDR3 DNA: TGTGCCAGTACCCTAGGGCAGACGAACACTGAAGCTTTCTTT; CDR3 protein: CASTLGQTNTEAFF
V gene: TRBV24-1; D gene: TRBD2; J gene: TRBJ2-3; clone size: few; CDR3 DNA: TGTGCCACGACTAGCGGGAGCACAGATACGCAGTATTTT; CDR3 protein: CATTSGSTDTQYF
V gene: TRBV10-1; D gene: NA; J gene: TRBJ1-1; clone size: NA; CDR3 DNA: TGTGCCAGCAGTCAGACAGTGAGGGCTTTCTTT; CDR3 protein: CASSQTVRAFF
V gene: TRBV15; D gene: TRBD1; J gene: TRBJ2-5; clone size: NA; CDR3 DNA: TGTGCCACCAGCAGAGACCGGGACAGGGAGTCGGAGACCCAGTACTTC; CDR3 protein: CATSRDRDRESETQYF
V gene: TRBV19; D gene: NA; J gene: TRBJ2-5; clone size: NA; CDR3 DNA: TGTGCCAGTAGTATAGGGGGGCTGTTGAAGGAGACCCAGTACTTC; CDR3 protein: CASSIGGLLKETQYF
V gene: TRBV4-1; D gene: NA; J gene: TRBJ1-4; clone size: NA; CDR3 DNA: TGCGCCAGCAGCCAAGAGTACACAGGTTGGGAAAAACTGTTTTTT; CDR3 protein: CASSQEYTGWEKLFF
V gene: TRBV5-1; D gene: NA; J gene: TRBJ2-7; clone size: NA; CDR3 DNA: TGCGCCAGCAGAACGCTAGCTACCTACGAGCAGTACTTC; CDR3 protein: CASRTLATYEQYF
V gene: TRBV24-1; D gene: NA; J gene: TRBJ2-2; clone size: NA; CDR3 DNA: TGTGCCACCAGTGAAGGCAGCTTGAGGACCGGGGAGCTGTTTTTT; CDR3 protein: CATSEGSLRTGELFF
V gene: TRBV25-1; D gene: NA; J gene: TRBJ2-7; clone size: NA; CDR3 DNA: NA; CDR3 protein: CACSARAGNIYEQYF
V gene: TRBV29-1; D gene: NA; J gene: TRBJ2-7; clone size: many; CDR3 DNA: TGCAGCGTTGTGGGCCAGAGGGACAACTACGAGCAGTACTTC; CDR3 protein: CSVVGQRDNYEQYF